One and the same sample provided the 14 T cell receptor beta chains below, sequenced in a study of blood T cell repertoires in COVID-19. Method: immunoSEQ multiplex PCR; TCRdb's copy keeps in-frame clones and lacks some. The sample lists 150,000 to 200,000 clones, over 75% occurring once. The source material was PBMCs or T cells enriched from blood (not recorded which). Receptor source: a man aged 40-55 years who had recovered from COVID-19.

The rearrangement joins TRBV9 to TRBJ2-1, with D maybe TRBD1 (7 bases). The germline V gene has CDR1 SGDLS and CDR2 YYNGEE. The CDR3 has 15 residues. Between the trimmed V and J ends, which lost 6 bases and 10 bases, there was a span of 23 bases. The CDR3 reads CASNKYRGMEGEQFF. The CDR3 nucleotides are TGTGCCAGCAATAAGTACAGGGGAATGGAGGGGGAGCAGTTCTTC.

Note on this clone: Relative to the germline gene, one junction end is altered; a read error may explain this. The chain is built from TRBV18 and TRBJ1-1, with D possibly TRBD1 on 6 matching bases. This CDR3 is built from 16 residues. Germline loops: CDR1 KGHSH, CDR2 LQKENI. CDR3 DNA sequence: TGTACCAGCTCACCGGGGAAGGGGGAGATCAACACTGAAGCTTTCTTT. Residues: CTSSPGKGEINTEAFF.

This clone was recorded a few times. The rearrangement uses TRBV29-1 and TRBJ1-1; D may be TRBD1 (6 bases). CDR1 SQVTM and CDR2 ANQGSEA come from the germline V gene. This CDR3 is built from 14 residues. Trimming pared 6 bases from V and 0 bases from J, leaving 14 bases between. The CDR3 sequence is CSVRTVLMNTEAFF. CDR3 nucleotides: TGCAGCGTCCGGACAGTACTGATGAACACTGAAGCTTTCTTT. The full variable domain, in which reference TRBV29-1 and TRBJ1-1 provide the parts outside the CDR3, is SAVISQKPSRDICQRGTSLTIQCQVDSQVTMMFWYRQQPGQSLTLIATANQGSEATYESGFVIDKFPISRPNLTFSTLTVSNMSPEDSSIYLCSVRTVLMNTEAFFGQGTRLTVV.

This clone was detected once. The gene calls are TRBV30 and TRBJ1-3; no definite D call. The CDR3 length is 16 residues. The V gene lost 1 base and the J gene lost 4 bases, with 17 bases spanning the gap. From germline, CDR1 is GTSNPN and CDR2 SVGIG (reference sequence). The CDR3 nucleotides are TGTGCCTGGAGTGGACGGGTTCCCCGAACGGGAAACACCATATATTTT. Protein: CAWSGRVPRTGNTIYF.

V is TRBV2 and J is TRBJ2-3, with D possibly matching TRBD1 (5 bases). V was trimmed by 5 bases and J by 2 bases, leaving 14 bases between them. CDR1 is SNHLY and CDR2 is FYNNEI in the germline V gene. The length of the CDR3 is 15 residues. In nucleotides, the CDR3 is TGTGCCAGCAGTCTCGACAGCTCCCACACAGATACGCAGTATTTT. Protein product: CASSLDSSHTDTQYF.

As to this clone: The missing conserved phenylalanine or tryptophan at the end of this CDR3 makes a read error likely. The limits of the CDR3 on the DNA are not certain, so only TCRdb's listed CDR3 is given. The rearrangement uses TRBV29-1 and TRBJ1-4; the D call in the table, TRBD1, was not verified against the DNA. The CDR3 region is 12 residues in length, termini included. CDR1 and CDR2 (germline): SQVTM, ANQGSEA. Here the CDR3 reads CSVVPPRYRGTG.

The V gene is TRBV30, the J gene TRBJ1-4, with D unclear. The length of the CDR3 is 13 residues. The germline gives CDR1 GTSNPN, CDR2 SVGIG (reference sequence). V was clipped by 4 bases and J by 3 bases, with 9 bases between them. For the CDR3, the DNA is TGTGCCTGGAATGAGAGGGCTAATGAAAAACTGTTTTTT. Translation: CAWNERANEKLFF.

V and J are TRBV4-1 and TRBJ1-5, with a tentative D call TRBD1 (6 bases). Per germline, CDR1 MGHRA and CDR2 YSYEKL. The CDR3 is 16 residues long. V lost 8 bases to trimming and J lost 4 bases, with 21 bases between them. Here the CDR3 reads CASAATPGTPNQPQHF. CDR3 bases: TGCGCCAGCGCAGCCACCCCCGGGACACCGAATCAGCCCCAGCATTTT.

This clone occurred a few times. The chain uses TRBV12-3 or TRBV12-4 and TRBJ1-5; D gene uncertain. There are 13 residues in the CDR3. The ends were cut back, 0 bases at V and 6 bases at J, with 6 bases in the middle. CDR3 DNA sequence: TGTGCCAGCAGTTTAGCTACATTTCAGCCCCAGCATTTT. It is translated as CASSLATFQPQHF.

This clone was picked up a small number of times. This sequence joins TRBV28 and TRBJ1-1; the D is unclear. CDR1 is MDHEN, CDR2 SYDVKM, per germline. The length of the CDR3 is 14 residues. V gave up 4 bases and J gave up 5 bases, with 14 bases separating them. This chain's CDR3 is CASSSSGRYTEAFF. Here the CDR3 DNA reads TGTGCCAGCAGTTCCTCGGGGAGGTATACTGAAGCTTTCTTT.

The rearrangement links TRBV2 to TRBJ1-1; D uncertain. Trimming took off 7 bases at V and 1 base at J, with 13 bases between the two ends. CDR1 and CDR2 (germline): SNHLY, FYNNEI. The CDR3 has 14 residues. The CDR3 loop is CASTNSPQNTEAFF. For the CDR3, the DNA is TGTGCCAGCACCAATTCCCCACAGAACACTGAAGCTTTCTTT.

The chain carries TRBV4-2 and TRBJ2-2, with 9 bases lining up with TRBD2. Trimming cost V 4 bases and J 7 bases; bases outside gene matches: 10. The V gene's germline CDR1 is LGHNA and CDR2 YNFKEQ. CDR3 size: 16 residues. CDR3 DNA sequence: TGTGCCAGCAGCCCGGTTGCGGGGGGGCGGAACGGGGAGCTGTTTTTT. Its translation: CASSPVAGGRNGELFF.

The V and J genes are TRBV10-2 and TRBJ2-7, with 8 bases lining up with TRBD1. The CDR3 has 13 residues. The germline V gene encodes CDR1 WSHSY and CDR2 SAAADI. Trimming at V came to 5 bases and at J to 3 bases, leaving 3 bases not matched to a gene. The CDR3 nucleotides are TGCGCCAGCAGTCTTACAGGGGGCTACGAGCAGTACGTC. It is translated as CASSLTGGYEQYV.

The CDR3 here is CASSPGTGLGDTEAFF. Here the CDR3 DNA reads TGCGCCAGCAGCCCCGGGACAGGGTTGGGGGACACTGAAGCTTTCTTT. The V and J genes are TRBV5-1 and TRBJ1-1, with 9 bases aligning to TRBD1. Trimming at V came to 4 bases and at J to 3 bases, leaving 10 bases not matched to a gene. CDR1 and CDR2 (germline): SGHRS, YFSETQ. The length of the CDR3 is 16 residues.